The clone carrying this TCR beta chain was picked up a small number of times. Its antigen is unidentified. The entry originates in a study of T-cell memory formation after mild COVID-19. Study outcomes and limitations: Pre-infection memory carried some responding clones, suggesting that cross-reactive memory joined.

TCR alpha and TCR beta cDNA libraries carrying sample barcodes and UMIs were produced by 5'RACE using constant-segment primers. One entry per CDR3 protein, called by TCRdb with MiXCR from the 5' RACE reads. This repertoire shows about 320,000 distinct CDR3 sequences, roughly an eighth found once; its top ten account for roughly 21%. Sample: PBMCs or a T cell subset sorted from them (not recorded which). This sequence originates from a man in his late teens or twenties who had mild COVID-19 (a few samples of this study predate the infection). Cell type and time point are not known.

The CDR3 nucleotides are TGTGCCAGCAGCTTAGTGGGACAGGGTCCGGGAGAGACCCAGTACTTC. Translated, it gives CASSLVGQGPGETQYF. The chain combines TRBV11-2 with TRBJ2-5; 9 nucleotides line up with TRBD1. Per germline, CDR1 SGHAT and CDR2 FQNNGV. Losses at the gene ends were 1 base for V and 4 bases for J; bases not matched to a gene: 7. The CDR3 runs to 16 residues.